This TCR beta chain derives from a study of radiation and T cells in renal cell carcinoma. Of note for this clone: Antigen specificity is unknown.

Study-wide results and caveats: Pretreatment tumor biopsies were lacking, so baseline clonotypes are unknown.

Time point noted: baseline pretreatment blood. Treatment defined: 15 Gy SBRT to primary tumor, nephrectomy 4 weeks later. This CDR3 is built from 13 residues. From germline, CDR1 is SGHRS and CDR2 YFSETQ. The ends lost 4 bases at V and 4 bases at J; junction bases unmatched: 2. Sequenced by immunoSEQ multiplex PCR; TCRdb stores in-frame clones only, minus some. The data show 150,000 or so clones, 88% seen once. The rearrangement links TRBV5-1 to TRBJ1-1, with 9 bases identical to TRBD1. This receptor was identified in a woman in her sixties or seventies with renal cell carcinoma. The sample here was blood, taken from a patient whose treatment included radiotherapy and nephrectomy. CDR3 nucleotide sequence: TGCGCCAGCAGCGTGACAGGGGGCACTGAAGCTTTCTTT. It specifies CASSVTGGTEAFF.